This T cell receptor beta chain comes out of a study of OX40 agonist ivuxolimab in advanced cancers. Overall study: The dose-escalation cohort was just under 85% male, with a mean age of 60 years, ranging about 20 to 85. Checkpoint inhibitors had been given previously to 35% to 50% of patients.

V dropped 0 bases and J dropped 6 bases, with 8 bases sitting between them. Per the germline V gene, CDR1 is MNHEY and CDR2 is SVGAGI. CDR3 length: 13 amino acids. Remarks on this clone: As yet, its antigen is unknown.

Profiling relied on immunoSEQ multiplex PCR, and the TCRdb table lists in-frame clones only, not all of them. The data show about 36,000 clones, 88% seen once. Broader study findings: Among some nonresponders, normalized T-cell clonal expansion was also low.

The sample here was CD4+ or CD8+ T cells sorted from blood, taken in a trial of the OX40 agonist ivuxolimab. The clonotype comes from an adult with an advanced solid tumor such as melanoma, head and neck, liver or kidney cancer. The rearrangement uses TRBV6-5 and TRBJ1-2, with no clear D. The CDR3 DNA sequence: TGTGCCAGCAGTTACTCCGCCAGAAATGGCTACACCTTC. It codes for CASSYSARNGYTF.